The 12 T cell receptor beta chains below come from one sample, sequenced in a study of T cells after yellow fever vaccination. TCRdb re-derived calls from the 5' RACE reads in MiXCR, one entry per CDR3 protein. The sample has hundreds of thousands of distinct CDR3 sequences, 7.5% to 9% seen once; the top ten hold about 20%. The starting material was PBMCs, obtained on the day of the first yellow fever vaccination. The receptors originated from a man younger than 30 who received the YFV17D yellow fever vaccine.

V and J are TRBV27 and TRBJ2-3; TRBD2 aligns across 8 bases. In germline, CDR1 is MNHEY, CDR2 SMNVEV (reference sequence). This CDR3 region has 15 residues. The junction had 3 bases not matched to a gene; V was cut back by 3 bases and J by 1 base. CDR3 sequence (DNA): TGTGCCAGCAGTTTCGGGACTAGGGGCACAGATACGCAGTATTTT. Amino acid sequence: CASSFGTRGTDTQYF.

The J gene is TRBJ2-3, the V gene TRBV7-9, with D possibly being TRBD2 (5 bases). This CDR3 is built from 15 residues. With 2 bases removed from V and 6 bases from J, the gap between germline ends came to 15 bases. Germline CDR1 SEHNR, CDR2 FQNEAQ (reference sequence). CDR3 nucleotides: TGTGCCAGCAGCTTAACGGCGGGTCGAATTGATACGCAGTATTTT. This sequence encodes CASSLTAGRIDTQYF.

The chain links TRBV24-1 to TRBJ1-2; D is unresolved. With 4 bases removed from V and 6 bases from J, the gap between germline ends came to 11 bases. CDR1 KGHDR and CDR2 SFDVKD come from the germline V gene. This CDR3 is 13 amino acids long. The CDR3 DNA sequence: TGTGCCACCAGTGAACCAGGACTGGATGGCTACACCTTC. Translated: CATSEPGLDGYTF.

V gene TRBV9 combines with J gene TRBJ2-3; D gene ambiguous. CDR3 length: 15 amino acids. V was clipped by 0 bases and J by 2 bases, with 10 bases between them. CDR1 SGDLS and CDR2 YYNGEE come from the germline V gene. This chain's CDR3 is CASSVGATPTDTQYF. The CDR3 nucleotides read TGTGCCAGCAGCGTAGGCGCAACCCCCACAGATACGCAGTATTTT.

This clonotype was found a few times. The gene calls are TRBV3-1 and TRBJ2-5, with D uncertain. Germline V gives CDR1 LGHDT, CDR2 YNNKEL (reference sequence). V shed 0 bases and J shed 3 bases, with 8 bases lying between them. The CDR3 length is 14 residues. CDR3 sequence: CASSQDRTEETQYF. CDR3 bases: TGTGCCAGCAGCCAAGATAGAACAGAAGAGACCCAGTACTTC.

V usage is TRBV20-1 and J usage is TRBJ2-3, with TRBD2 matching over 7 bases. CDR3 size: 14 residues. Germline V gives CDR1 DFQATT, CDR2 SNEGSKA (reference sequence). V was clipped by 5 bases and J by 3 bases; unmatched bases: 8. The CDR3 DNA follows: TGCAGTGCTTGGAGCGGGGACGGGACAGATACGCAGTATTTT. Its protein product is CSAWSGDGTDTQYF.

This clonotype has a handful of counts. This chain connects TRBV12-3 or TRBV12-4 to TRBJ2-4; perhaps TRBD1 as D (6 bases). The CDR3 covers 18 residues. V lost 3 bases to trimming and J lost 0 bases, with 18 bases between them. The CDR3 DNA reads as TGTGCCAGCAGTTTCTCTCCGGGACAAATCTTAGCCAAAAACATTCAGTACTTC. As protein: CASSFSPGQILAKNIQYF.

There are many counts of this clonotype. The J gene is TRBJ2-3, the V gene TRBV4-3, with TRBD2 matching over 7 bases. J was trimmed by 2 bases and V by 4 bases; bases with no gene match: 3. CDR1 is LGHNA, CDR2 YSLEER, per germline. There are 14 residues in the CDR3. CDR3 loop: CASSPGTNTDTQYF. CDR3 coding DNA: TGCGCCAGCAGCCCCGGGACTAACACAGATACGCAGTATTTT.

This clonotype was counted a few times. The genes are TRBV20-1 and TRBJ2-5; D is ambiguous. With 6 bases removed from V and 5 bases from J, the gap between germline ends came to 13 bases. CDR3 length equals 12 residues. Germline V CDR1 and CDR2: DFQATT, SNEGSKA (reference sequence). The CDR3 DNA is TGCAGTGCCCATAGTGGTAGGGAGACCCAGTACTTC. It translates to CSAHSGRETQYF.

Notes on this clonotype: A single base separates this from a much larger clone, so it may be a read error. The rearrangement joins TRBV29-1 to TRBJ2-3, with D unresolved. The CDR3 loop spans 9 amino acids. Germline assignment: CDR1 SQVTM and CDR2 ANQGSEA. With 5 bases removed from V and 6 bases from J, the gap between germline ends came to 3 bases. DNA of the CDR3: TGCAGCGTTAACGATACGCAGTATTTT. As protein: CSVNDTQYF.

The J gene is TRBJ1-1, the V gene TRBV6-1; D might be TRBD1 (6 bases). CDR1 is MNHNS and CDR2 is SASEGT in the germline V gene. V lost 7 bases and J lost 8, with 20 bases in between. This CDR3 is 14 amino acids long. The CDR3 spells CASTDSLRGREAFF. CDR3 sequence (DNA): TGTGCCAGCACGGACAGCCTAAGAGGTCGAGAAGCTTTCTTT.

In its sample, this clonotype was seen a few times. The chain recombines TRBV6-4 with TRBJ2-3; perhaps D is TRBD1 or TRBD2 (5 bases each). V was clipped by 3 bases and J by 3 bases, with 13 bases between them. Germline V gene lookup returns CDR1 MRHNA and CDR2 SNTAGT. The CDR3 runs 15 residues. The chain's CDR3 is CASSETAGATDTQYF. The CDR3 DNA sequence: TGTGCCAGCAGTGAAACCGCCGGGGCAACAGATACGCAGTATTTT.